The 8 T cell receptor beta chains presented below share a single source sample, sequenced in a study of T cell responses to AZD1222 COVID-19 vaccine. TCRdb keeps only in-frame clones here, not all; method: immunoSEQ multiplex PCR. The sample consists of fewer than 120,000 clones, around 82% of them appearing once. The sample was peripheral blood, taken on day 0 of AZD1222 vaccination. Source of these receptors: an adult in good health.

The chain joins TRBV20-1 to TRBJ1-2, with D possibly being TRBD1 (5 bases). This CDR3 is 9 amino acids long. V shed 8 bases and J shed 8 bases, with 9 bases lying between them. From germline, CDR1 is DFQATT and CDR2 SNEGSKA (reference sequence). This CDR3 reads CSMGRGYTF. DNA for the CDR3: TGCAGTATGGGGCGGGGCTACACCTTC.

V is TRBV11-2 and J is TRBJ1-2; D call uncertain. CDR3 size: 16 residues. Germline CDR1 and CDR2: SGHAT and FQNNGV. Trimming removed 0 bases at V and 2 bases at J, with 13 bases between. CDR3 sequence (DNA): TGTGCCAGCAGCTTAGATCGTATGGTGGAAAACTATGGCTACACCTTC. Its protein product is CASSLDRMVENYGYTF.

This clone came up a few times. This chain joins TRBV6-4 and TRBJ2-3, with D possibly being TRBD2 (6 bases). This CDR3 comprises 13 residues. Deletions cut 4 bases from V and 1 base from J, with 6 bases between. CDR1 MRHNA and CDR2 SNTAGT come from the germline V gene. The CDR3 loop is CASSASGTDTQYF. DNA of the CDR3: TGTGCCAGCAGTGCTAGCGGCACAGATACGCAGTATTTT.

This clone has just one count. Here the CDR3 DNA reads TGTGCCAGCAGATCACAGGGGAAGAACACTGAAGCTTTCTTT. This translates into CASRSQGKNTEAFF. The chain is built from TRBV28 and TRBJ1-1; 7 positions agree with TRBD1. J lost 1 base, V lost 6 bases, and 5 bases had no gene match. The CDR3 is 14 residues long. In germline, CDR1 is MDHEN, CDR2 SYDVKM.

A single count supports this clone. The chain couples TRBV5-1 to TRBJ1-6, with D unresolved. The V and J ends lost 0 bases and 7 bases respectively, with 8 bases between them. Germline CDR1 and CDR2: SGHRS and YFSETQ. The CDR3 contains 14 residues. The CDR3 protein is CASSLGPTNSPLHF. In nucleotides, the CDR3 is TGCGCCAGCAGCTTGGGTCCAACCAATTCACCCCTCCACTTT.

CDR3 sequence: CASSPGDSTGELFF. The CDR3 bases are TGCGCCAGCAGTCCAGGGGACTCTACCGGGGAGCTGTTTTTT. The chain is built from TRBV23-1 and TRBJ2-2; possibly TRBD1 or TRBD2 for D (6 bases each). Being an ORF, TRBV23-1 has a function that is uncertain. This CDR3 spans 14 amino acids. Between the trimmed V and J ends, which lost 4 bases and 5 bases, there was a span of 11 bases.

This chain connects TRBV5-5 to TRBJ2-3; 7 bases line up with TRBD1. Per germline, CDR1 SGHKS and CDR2 YYEKEE (reference sequence). Trimming removed 6 bases from V and 0 bases from J; junction bases left unmatched: 1. The CDR3 has 13 amino acids. CDR3 in amino acids: CASTTGSTDTQYF. CDR3 in DNA: TGTGCCAGCACGACAGGGAGCACAGATACGCAGTATTTT. Drawing the rest from reference TRBV5-5 and TRBJ2-3, the complete variable domain is DAGVTQSPTHLIKTRGQQVTLRCSPISGHKSVSWYQQVLGQGPQFIFQYYEKEERGRGNFPDRFSARQFPNYSSELNVNALLLGDSALYLCASTTGSTDTQYFGPGTRLTVL.

The chain employs TRBV10-3 and TRBJ1-3; unclear D gene. CDR3 length: 13 amino acids. Germline V gives CDR1 ENHRY, CDR2 SYGVKD. The V gene lost 5 bases and the J gene lost 2 bases, with 7 bases spanning the gap. In DNA, the CDR3 is TGTGCCATCAGTATAGGTGCTGGAAACACCATATATTTT. Its translation: CAISIGAGNTIYF.